This is a list of T cell receptor beta chains from one sample in a study of shared clonotypes between healthy human individuals. The table came from immunoSEQ multiplex PCR; TCRdb's copy has only in-frame clones and leaves some out. The table lists roughly 2.5 million clones, around 94% of them singletons, with over 0.12% in the top ten. Material: naive CD4+ T cells sorted from blood. All receptors derive from a young man in good health. Each CDR3 is given with its conserved first and last residue. D genes are given only for firm matches. Some rows have no size entry. The others give once, few or many, or a class for an expanded clone.

TGTGCCAGTAGTATAAAGGACAGGGCGTTCTATGGCTACACCTTC,CASSIKDRAFYGYTF,TRBV19,TRBD1,TRBJ1-2,-
TGTGCCAGCAGCTTAGGGCCGGTAGGGGAGACCCAGTACTTC,CASSLGPVGETQYF,TRBV7-6,-,TRBJ2-5,-
TGTGCCAGCAGCTTAGTCTCCCAAGGGGATACGCAGTATTTT,CASSLVSQGDTQYF,TRBV7-9,-,TRBJ2-3,-
TGTGCCAGTAGTATGGGACAATCCTACGAGCAGTACTTC,CASSMGQSYEQYF,TRBV19,-,TRBJ2-7,once
TGTGCCAGCAGGCAGGACCCAGAGACCCAGTACTTC,CASRQDPETQYF,TRBV2,-,TRBJ2-5,-
TGCGCCAGCAGCCGAGAACCCCTCACTCTGAGCTCCTACAATGAGCAGTTCTTC,CASSREPLTLSSYNEQFF,TRBV4-1,-,TRBJ2-1,-
TGCAGCGTTAGCGGGGGGGCCAGGGAGACCCAGTACTTC,CSVSGGARETQYF,TRBV29-1,TRBD2,TRBJ2-5,-
TGTGCCAGCAGCCCGACCTTACCTTACAATGAGCAGTTCTTC,CASSPTLPYNEQFF,TRBV7-9,-,TRBJ2-1,-
TGCGCCAGCAGCCCCGCAGGCTCTGGAAACACCATATATTTT,CASSPAGSGNTIYF,TRBV5-1,-,TRBJ1-3,-
TGTGCCAGCAGCCAAGATACGCTAGTCCAAGAGACCCAGTACTTC,CASSQDTLVQETQYF,TRBV4-2,-,TRBJ2-5,-
TGCGCCAGCAGCTTGGCCAGCCGAGGCGGGGGTACAGATACGCAGTATTTT,CASSLASRGGGTDTQYF,TRBV5-1,TRBD2,TRBJ2-3,-
TGTGCCAGCAGCCCTAGACCGGGACAGCCCCCCACCGGGGAGCTGTTTTTT,CASSPRPGQPPTGELFF,TRBV7-2,TRBD1,TRBJ2-2,-
TGTGCCAGCAGTTACACCCTAGCCGGATACAATGAGCAGTTCTTC,CASSYTLAGYNEQFF,TRBV6-5,-,TRBJ2-1,-
TGCGCCAGCAGCTTGGGGCTACCCTCTGGCGAGCAGTACTTC,CASSLGLPSGEQYF,TRBV5-1,-,TRBJ2-7,-
TGTGCCAGCAGCTTAGTGGACAAGGGCATCTCGAGTGGGTTTCCACCCCTCCACTTT,CASSLVDKGISSGFPPLHF,TRBV11-2,-,TRBJ1-6,-
TGTGCCAGCAGTCCGGGGAGGGAGACCCAGTACTTC,CASSPGRETQYF,TRBV2,-,TRBJ2-5,-
TGTGCCAGCAGTTTATTAGGGACAGGCTCGTTCGAGCAGTACTTC,CASSLLGTGSFEQYF,TRBV27,TRBD1,TRBJ2-7,-
TGTGCCAGCTCACCCCAATCCTATCCTAACTATGGCTACACCTTC,CASSPQSYPNYGYTF,TRBV18,-,TRBJ1-2,-